The 22 T cell receptor beta chains given below trace back to one sample, sequenced in a study of T cell repertoires in ileal Crohn's disease. The data were produced by immunoSEQ multiplex PCR, yet TCRdb's version contains in-frame clones alone and is incomplete. The table includes some 390 clones, about nine tenths detected once. Time point of the sample: neoterminal ileum biopsy at postoperative endoscopy, about 6 months after surgery. The material sequenced was ileal tissue. Source of these receptors: an adult with Crohn's disease.

This clone is a singleton in its sample. The gene calls are TRBV2 and TRBJ2-4; D is unresolved. V lost 5 bases, J lost 7 bases, and 12 bases lay in between. The CDR3 covers 13 residues. Germline lookup yields CDR1 SNHLY and CDR2 FYNNEI. The CDR3 protein is CASSISTRNIQYF. CDR3 bases: TGTGCCAGCAGTATCTCCACGAGGAACATTCAGTACTTC.

The V gene is TRBV18, the J gene TRBJ1-1; the D is unclear. Between the trimmed V and J ends, which lost 3 bases and 3 bases, there was a span of 17 bases. The germline V gene has CDR1 KGHSH and CDR2 LQKENI. The CDR3 sequence is 16 residues long. The CDR3 loop is CASSPPPGAPDTEAFF. The CDR3 DNA follows: TGTGCCAGCTCACCCCCGCCGGGCGCCCCGGACACTGAAGCTTTCTTT.

This sequence joins TRBV4-3 and TRBJ2-3, with unresolved D. The germline V gene has CDR1 LGHNA and CDR2 YSLEER. The CDR3 has 14 amino acids. V lost 0 bases and J lost 8, with 12 bases in between. Here the CDR3 DNA reads TGCGCCAGCAGCCAAGAAGAACTCCTAGGTACGCAGTATTTT. It codes for CASSQEELLGTQYF.

V and J are TRBV7-2 and TRBJ2-5, with 9 bases matching TRBD2. CDR3 length: 15 amino acids. From germline, CDR1 is SGHTA and CDR2 FQGNSA. V gave up 2 bases and J gave up 1 base; unmatched junction bases: 2. CDR3 region: CASSLNSGGQETQYF. The CDR3 bases are TGTGCCAGCAGCTTAAATAGCGGGGGCCAAGAGACCCAGTACTTC.

The rearrangement uses TRBV5-1 and TRBJ2-3; D unclear. Deletions cut 6 bases from V and 2 bases from J, with 7 bases between. The germline gives CDR1 SGHRS, CDR2 YFSETQ. This CDR3 contains 12 residues. This CDR3 reads CASTGDTDTQYF. CDR3 sequence (DNA): TGCGCCAGCACCGGAGACACAGATACGCAGTATTTT.

The chain combines TRBV19 with TRBJ2-7, with unresolved D. CDR3 length: 14 amino acids. The V gene lost 3 bases and the J gene lost 1 base, with 10 bases spanning the gap. In germline, CDR1 is LNHDA, CDR2 SQIVND (reference sequence). The CDR3 DNA reads TGTGCCAGTAGTATTACGCGGTTATCCTACGAGCAGTACTTC. As protein: CASSITRLSYEQYF.

This chain uses TRBV30 with TRBJ2-3; 8 bases match TRBD2. V was pared by 0 bases and J by 0 bases, with 2 bases of the junction left unmatched. Germline CDR1 reads GTSNPN; CDR2 reads SVGIG (reference sequence). The CDR3 is 15 residues long. CDR3 coding DNA: TGTGCCTGGAGTGTACTAGCGGACAGCACAGATACGCAGTATTTT. Protein product: CAWSVLADSTDTQYF.

The chain has TRBV19 and TRBJ1-1; D remains ambiguous. V lost 6 bases, J lost 2 bases, and 16 bases lay in between. CDR1 and CDR2 from the germline V gene are LNHDA and SQIVND (reference sequence). This CDR3 has 15 residues. The CDR3 here is CASREVGQSNTEAFF. DNA for the CDR3: TGTGCCAGTAGGGAGGTCGGCCAAAGTAACACTGAAGCTTTCTTT.

This clone appeared a few times. The chain has TRBV6-5 and TRBJ2-7; the D is unclear. CDR1 is MNHEY and CDR2 is SVGAGI in the germline V gene. Trimming stripped 6 bases from V and 0 bases from J, with 9 bases between. CDR3 length: 13 residues. The CDR3 is CASRKTGSYEQYF. DNA of the CDR3: TGTGCCAGCAGAAAAACTGGCTCCTACGAGCAGTACTTC.

The J gene is TRBJ2-5, the V gene TRBV7-2; perhaps TRBD2 as D (5 bases). Germline assignment: CDR1 SGHTA and CDR2 FQGNSA. V dropped 6 bases and J dropped 7 bases, with 15 bases sitting between them. The CDR3 spans 13 residues. The DNA of the CDR3 is TGTGCCAGCAGGCCAATCGCGGGCTTGACCCAGTACTTC. This translates into CASRPIAGLTQYF. The full variable domain, completed using reference TRBV7-2 and TRBJ2-5, is GAGVSQSPSNKVTEKGKDVELRCDPISGHTALYWYRQSLGQGLEFLIYFQGNSAPDKSGLPSDRFSAERTGGSVSTLTIQRTQQEDSAVYLCASRPIAGLTQYFGPGTRLLVL.

J is TRBJ2-3 and V is TRBV10-1; 7 bases fit TRBD2. The CDR3 length is 14 residues. J gave up 6 bases and V 0 bases, and 3 bases lay outside the gene matches. Germline V CDR1 and CDR2: WNHNN, SYGVQD (reference sequence). This CDR3 is CASSESLGGDTQYF. In DNA, the CDR3 is TGCGCCAGCAGTGAGTCATTGGGGGGGGATACGCAGTATTTT.

This clone was recorded once. The J gene is TRBJ2-7, the V gene TRBV11-3; D might be TRBD2 (5 bases). CDR3 length: 13 amino acids. The V gene lost 1 base and the J gene lost 4 bases, with 8 bases spanning the gap. Germline V CDR1 and CDR2: SGHNT, YENEEA. The CDR3 coding sequence is TGTGCCAGCAGCTTAGGAGAGCGGTACGAGCAGTACTTC. This sequence encodes CASSLGERYEQYF.

The J gene is TRBJ1-6, the V gene TRBV9, with D perhaps matching TRBD1 (6 bases). Germline lookup yields CDR1 SGDLS and CDR2 YYNGEE. CDR3 length: 15 residues. V was clipped by 3 bases and J by 6 bases, with 13 bases between them. The CDR3 region is CASSAQGYLNSPLHF. In DNA form, the CDR3 reads TGTGCCAGCAGCGCCCAGGGGTACCTTAATTCACCCCTCCACTTT.

This chain uses TRBV10-3 with TRBJ1-1, with 7 positions matching TRBD1. CDR3 size: 13 residues. Germline values: CDR1 ENHRY, CDR2 SYGVKD. The trim removed 2 bases at V and 5 bases at J, leaving 2 bases unmatched. In nucleotides, the CDR3 is TGTGCCATCAGTGAGACAGGGGAAACTGAAGCTTTCTTT. Translating it yields CAISETGETEAFF.

In DNA, the CDR3 is TGTGCCAGCAGCCCCAACGGCTTCACAGATACGCAGTATTTT. Translation: CASSPNGFTDTQYF. The gene calls are TRBV13 and TRBJ2-3; D gene unclear. The CDR3 is 14 residues long. Deletions cut 5 bases from V and 2 bases from J, with 11 bases between. The germline V gene has CDR1 PRHDT and CDR2 FYEKMQ (reference sequence). Variable domain in full (rest from reference TRBV13 and TRBJ2-3): AAGVIQSPRHLIKEKRETATLKCYPIPRHDTVYWYQQGPGQDPQFLISFYEKMQSDKGSIPDRFSAQQFSDYHSELNMSSLELGDSALYFCASSPNGFTDTQYFGPGTRLTVL.

The rearrangement links TRBV19 to TRBJ2-7; TRBD2 aligns across 12 bases. Germline V gives CDR1 LNHDA, CDR2 SQIVND (reference sequence). Trimming at V came to 5 bases and at J to 10 bases, leaving 12 bases not matched to a gene. CDR3 length: 15 residues. The CDR3 sequence: CASSPRTSGDRAQYF. The CDR3 nucleotides read TGTGCCAGTAGTCCCCGGACTAGCGGGGACCGGGCCCAGTACTTC.

This clone was detected once. This chain uses TRBV2 with TRBJ2-3, with TRBD2 matching 7 bases. In germline, CDR1 is SNHLY, CDR2 FYNNEI. The J segment lost 3 bases and the V segment lost 6 bases, leaving 6 bases of the junction unmatched. The CDR3 is 14 residues long. In DNA, the CDR3 is TGTGCCAGCAGGGGACTAAGCCCGACAGATACGCAGTATTTT. This encodes CASRGLSPTDTQYF.

The chain recombines TRBV27 with TRBJ1-3; 8 bases agree with TRBD1. The CDR3 length is 15 residues. The V gene's germline CDR1 is MNHEY and CDR2 SMNVEV (reference sequence). V lost 6 bases and J lost 3; bases outside the gene matches: 7. The CDR3 bases are TGTGCCAGCAGAGTCACAGGGGGAATTGGAAACACCATATATTTT. Its translation: CASRVTGGIGNTIYF.

This clone has a handful of counts. This chain links TRBV11-3 with TRBJ2-3, with D possibly matching TRBD1 (6 bases). Germline V gene lookup returns CDR1 SGHNT and CDR2 YENEEA. This CDR3 comprises 15 residues. The V end lost 1 base, the J end lost 3 bases, and 11 bases lay between the germline ends. CDR3 sequence reads: CASSLGTVETDTQYF. The DNA for the CDR3 is TGTGCCAGCAGCTTAGGGACAGTCGAAACAGATACGCAGTATTTT.

This clone was recorded once. This chain uses TRBV18 with TRBJ1-1, with D hard to call. Trimming stripped 0 bases from V and 7 bases from J, with 12 bases between. The CDR3 length is 14 residues. Germline V gene data show CDR1 as KGHSH and CDR2 as LQKENI. CDR3 protein: CASSPPGRSSEAFF. CDR3 in DNA: TGTGCCAGCTCACCACCGGGAAGGAGTAGTGAAGCTTTCTTT.

DNA for the CDR3: TGTGCCAGCAGAGGACAGGGGGCACAGCCCCAGCATTTT. Translation gives CASRGQGAQPQHF. The V gene is TRBV6-5, the J gene TRBJ1-5; 11 bases align to TRBD1. Trimming took 6 bases from V and 7 from J; bases not matched to a gene: 2. The germline V gene has CDR1 MNHEY and CDR2 SVGAGI. The CDR3 has 13 residues.

The CDR3: CASSQVPGVTTNEKLFF. The CDR3 nucleotides read TGCGCCAGCAGCCAAGTGCCCGGGGTAACAACTAATGAAAAACTGTTTTTT. This chain connects TRBV4-1 to TRBJ1-4; unclear D gene. The V end lost 1 base, the J end lost 0 bases, and 12 bases lay between the germline ends. The CDR3 runs 17 residues. Germline V lookup: CDR1 MGHRA, CDR2 YSYEKL.